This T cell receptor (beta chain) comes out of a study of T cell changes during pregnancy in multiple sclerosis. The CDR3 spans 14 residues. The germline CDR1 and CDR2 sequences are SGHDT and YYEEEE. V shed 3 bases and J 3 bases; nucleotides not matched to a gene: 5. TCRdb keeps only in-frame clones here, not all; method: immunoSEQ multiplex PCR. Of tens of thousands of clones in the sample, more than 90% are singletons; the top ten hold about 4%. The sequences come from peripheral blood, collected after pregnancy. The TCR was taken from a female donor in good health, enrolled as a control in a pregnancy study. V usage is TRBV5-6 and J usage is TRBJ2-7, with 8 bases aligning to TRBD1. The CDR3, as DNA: TGTGCCAGCAGCTCGACGGACAGGGTCTACGAGCAGTACTTC. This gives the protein CASSSTDRVYEQYF.